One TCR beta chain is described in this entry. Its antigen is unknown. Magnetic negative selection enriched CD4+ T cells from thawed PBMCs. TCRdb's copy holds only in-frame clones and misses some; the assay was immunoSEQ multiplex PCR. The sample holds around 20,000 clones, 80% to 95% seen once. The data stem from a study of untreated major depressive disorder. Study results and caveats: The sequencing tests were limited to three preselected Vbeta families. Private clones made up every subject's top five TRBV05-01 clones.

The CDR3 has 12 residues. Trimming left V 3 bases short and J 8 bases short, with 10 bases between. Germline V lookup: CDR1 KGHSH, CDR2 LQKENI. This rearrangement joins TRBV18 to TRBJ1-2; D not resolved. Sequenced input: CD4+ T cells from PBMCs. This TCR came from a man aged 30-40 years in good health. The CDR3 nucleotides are TGTGCCAGCTCACCCGACCGGACGGGCTACACCTTC. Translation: CASSPDRTGYTF. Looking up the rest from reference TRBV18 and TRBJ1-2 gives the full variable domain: NAGVMQNPRHLVRRRGQEARLRCSPMKGHSHVYWYRQLPEEGLKFMVYLQKENIIDESGMPKERFSAEFPKEGPSILRIQQVVRGDSAAYFCASSPDRTGYTFGSGTRLTVV.